These T cell receptor beta chains were read from a single sample in a study of response to subunit inactivated influenza vaccine. TCRdb reprocessed the RT-PCR reads with MiXCR, giving one entry per CDR3 protein. The sample gives about 570,000 distinct CDR3 sequences, about 11% of which show up once; 9.5% to 12% is in the top ten. The same data also went into a second study, on T cells expressing NK-cell markers.

Sequenced here: PBMCs from blood, sampled on the day of vaccination. All receptors derive from a man in his fifties or sixties who received an inactivated influenza vaccine. Both conserved end residues are part of each CDR3. Each record gives: D gene, V gene, clone size, J gene, CDR3 protein, CDR3 DNA. D genes are given only for firm matches. Where a row states a size, it is once, few, many or the class of an expanded clone; other rows omit it.

D gene: -
V gene: TRBV29-1
clone size: few
J gene: TRBJ1-1
CDR3 protein: CSVRGGSEAFF
CDR3 DNA: TGCAGCGTGCGGGGGGGCTCTGAAGCTTTCTTT

D gene: -
V gene: TRBV9
clone size: -
J gene: TRBJ2-1
CDR3 protein: CASSVAPGRSDNEQFF
CDR3 DNA: TGTGCCAGCAGCGTAGCCCCAGGGCGGAGTGACAATGAGCAGTTCTTC

D gene: -
V gene: TRBV7-2
clone size: few
J gene: TRBJ2-2
CDR3 protein: CASSFPPSGELFF
CDR3 DNA: TGTGCCAGCAGCTTCCCGCCCTCCGGGGAGCTGTTTTTT

D gene: TRBD2
V gene: TRBV12-3/TRBV12-4
clone size: many
J gene: TRBJ2-7
CDR3 protein: CASSPLAGGYEQYF
CDR3 DNA: TGTGCCAGCAGTCCCCTAGCGGGGGGATACGAGCAGTACTTC

D gene: TRBD1
V gene: TRBV2
clone size: -
J gene: TRBJ1-3
CDR3 protein: CASSWTGYSGNTIYF
CDR3 DNA: TGTGCCAGCAGTTGGACAGGATACTCTGGAAACACCATATATTTT

D gene: -
V gene: TRBV3-1
clone size: few
J gene: TRBJ1-5
CDR3 protein: CASSGQFDQPQHF
CDR3 DNA: TGTGCCAGCAGCGGACAGTTTGATCAGCCCCAGCATTTT

D gene: -
V gene: TRBV21-1
clone size: -
J gene: TRBJ2-2
CDR3 protein: CASRGGTDSTGELFF
CDR3 DNA: TGTGCCAGCAGAGGGGGGACCGATTCCACCGGGGAGCTGTTTTTT

D gene: -
V gene: TRBV20-1
clone size: -
J gene: TRBJ1-4
CDR3 protein: CSASLIATNEKLFF
CDR3 DNA: TGCAGTGCTAGTTTGATCGCAACTAATGAAAAACTGTTTTTT

D gene: -
V gene: TRBV20-1
clone size: -
J gene: TRBJ1-2
CDR3 protein: CSVQQVGEDYGYTF
CDR3 DNA: TGCAGTGTCCAACAGGTGGGGGAGGACTATGGCTACACCTTC

D gene: -
V gene: TRBV11-2
clone size: -
J gene: TRBJ2-2
CDR3 protein: CASTRTRDTGELFF
CDR3 DNA: TGTGCCAGCACACGGACTCGGGACACCGGGGAGCTGTTTTTT

D gene: -
V gene: TRBV28
clone size: -
J gene: TRBJ1-2
CDR3 protein: CASSSGQLLFYGYTF
CDR3 DNA: TGTGCCAGCAGTAGTGGACAGTTGCTTTTCTATGGCTACACCTTC

D gene: -
V gene: TRBV25-1
clone size: many
J gene: TRBJ2-2
CDR3 protein: CASSEYNTGELFF
CDR3 DNA: TGTGCCAGCAGTGAATATAACACCGGGGAGCTGTTTTTT

D gene: -
V gene: TRBV30
clone size: few
J gene: TRBJ2-1
CDR3 protein: CAWSALLAETYNEQFF
CDR3 DNA: TGTGCCTGGAGTGCACTACTAGCAGAGACCTACAATGAGCAGTTCTTC

D gene: TRBD1
V gene: TRBV28
clone size: -
J gene: TRBJ1-4
CDR3 protein: CASRRTGTGYEKLFF
CDR3 DNA: TGTGCCAGCAGGCGCACCGGGACAGGGTATGAAAAACTGTTTTTT

D gene: -
V gene: TRBV28
clone size: -
J gene: TRBJ2-3
CDR3 protein: CASSSYLRATDTQYF
CDR3 DNA: TGTGCCAGCAGTTCATACCTGAGGGCGACAGATACGCAGTATTTT

D gene: -
V gene: TRBV9
clone size: -
J gene: TRBJ2-2
CDR3 protein: CASSPWAVSDTGELFF
CDR3 DNA: TGTGCCAGCAGCCCCTGGGCGGTTTCGGACACCGGGGAGCTGTTTTTT

D gene: -
V gene: TRBV19
clone size: few
J gene: TRBJ2-1
CDR3 protein: CASRLSGNPNNEQFF
CDR3 DNA: TGTGCCAGTAGACTTAGCGGTAACCCTAACAATGAGCAGTTCTTC

D gene: -
V gene: TRBV29-1
clone size: few
J gene: TRBJ1-1
CDR3 protein: CSVWVSVGTEAFF
CDR3 DNA: TGCAGCGTTTGGGTGTCGGTGGGTACTGAAGCTTTCTTT

D gene: -
V gene: TRBV30
clone size: -
J gene: TRBJ2-1
CDR3 protein: CAWSVQGSYNEQFF
CDR3 DNA: TGTGCCTGGAGTGTACAGGGATCCTACAATGAGCAGTTCTTC

D gene: -
V gene: TRBV3-1
clone size: few
J gene: TRBJ1-6
CDR3 protein: CASSQDQDINRNSPLHF
CDR3 DNA: TGTGCCAGCAGCCAAGATCAGGATATCAATCGGAATTCACCCCTCCACTTT

D gene: -
V gene: TRBV11-2
clone size: -
J gene: TRBJ1-1
CDR3 protein: CASSLKVPGAIMNTEAFF
CDR3 DNA: TGTGCCAGCAGCCTGAAGGTCCCAGGAGCCATCATGAACACTGAAGCTTTCTTT

D gene: TRBD2
V gene: TRBV19
clone size: few
J gene: TRBJ2-1
CDR3 protein: CASSIDLASGEQFF
CDR3 DNA: TGTGCCAGTAGTATAGATCTGGCTAGCGGGGAGCAGTTCTTC

D gene: -
V gene: TRBV4-2
clone size: -
J gene: TRBJ1-1
CDR3 protein: CASSQEAGRTEAFF
CDR3 DNA: TGTGCCAGCAGCCAAGAGGCAGGGCGGACTGAAGCTTTCTTT

D gene: TRBD1
V gene: TRBV4-3
clone size: -
J gene: TRBJ1-6
CDR3 protein: CASSQAGTGWSSYNSPLHF
CDR3 DNA: TGCGCCAGCAGCCAAGCCGGGACAGGATGGAGCTCCTATAATTCACCCCTCCACTTT

D gene: -
V gene: TRBV28
clone size: -
J gene: TRBJ1-5
CDR3 protein: CASRDPNQPQHF
CDR3 DNA: TGTGCCAGCAGAGATCCGAATCAGCCCCAGCATTTT

D gene: -
V gene: TRBV27
clone size: few
J gene: TRBJ2-2
CDR3 protein: CASSSRRRTGELFF
CDR3 DNA: TGTGCCAGCAGTTCCCGCAGGCGGACCGGGGAGCTGTTTTTT

D gene: -
V gene: TRBV2
clone size: few
J gene: TRBJ1-1
CDR3 protein: CASSYDPNTEAFF
CDR3 DNA: TGTGCCAGCAGTTATGATCCGAACACTGAAGCTTTCTTT

D gene: -
V gene: TRBV29-1
clone size: -
J gene: TRBJ2-1
CDR3 protein: CSVDRGSYNEQFF
CDR3 DNA: TGCAGCGTTGACAGGGGCTCCTACAATGAGCAGTTCTTC

D gene: -
V gene: TRBV24-1
clone size: few
J gene: TRBJ2-2
CDR3 protein: CATSDPGPGELFF
CDR3 DNA: TGTGCCACCAGTGATCCTGGACCCGGGGAGCTGTTTTTT

D gene: -
V gene: TRBV7-2
clone size: few
J gene: TRBJ1-4
CDR3 protein: CASSFGRGKLFF
CDR3 DNA: TGTGCCAGCAGCTTTGGTAGAGGAAAACTGTTTTTT

D gene: TRBD1
V gene: TRBV13
clone size: many
J gene: TRBJ1-1
CDR3 protein: CASSLATGVNTEAFF
CDR3 DNA: TGTGCCAGCAGCTTAGCCACAGGGGTGAACACTGAAGCTTTCTTT

D gene: TRBD2
V gene: TRBV9
clone size: few
J gene: TRBJ2-3
CDR3 protein: CASSVSTSGGTDTQYF
CDR3 DNA: TGTGCCAGCAGCGTCTCGACTAGCGGGGGCACAGATACGCAGTATTTT

D gene: TRBD2
V gene: TRBV20-1
clone size: many
J gene: TRBJ2-1
CDR3 protein: CSARIAGGYNEQFF
CDR3 DNA: TGCAGTGCGAGGATAGCGGGGGGGTACAATGAGCAGTTCTTC

D gene: -
V gene: TRBV6-1
clone size: few
J gene: TRBJ2-7
CDR3 protein: CASTRRDRALFYEQYF
CDR3 DNA: TGTGCCAGCACCCGCCGCGATAGGGCGCTATTCTACGAGCAGTACTTC

D gene: -
V gene: TRBV18
clone size: few
J gene: TRBJ2-5
CDR3 protein: CASSQGRSETQYF
CDR3 DNA: TGTGCCAGCTCACAAGGGAGGTCGGAGACCCAGTACTTC

D gene: TRBD1
V gene: TRBV20-1
clone size: -
J gene: TRBJ2-2
CDR3 protein: CSARSGQGSVELFF
CDR3 DNA: TGCAGTGCTAGATCGGGACAGGGAAGTGTGGAGCTGTTTTTT

D gene: -
V gene: TRBV29-1
clone size: -
J gene: TRBJ2-7
CDR3 protein: CSGGTRGSYEQYF
CDR3 DNA: TGCAGCGGGGGGACAAGGGGCTCCTACGAGCAGTACTTC

D gene: TRBD1
V gene: TRBV3-1
clone size: -
J gene: TRBJ2-7
CDR3 protein: CASSRNPGQYEQYF
CDR3 DNA: TGTGCCAGCAGCAGAAATCCGGGACAGTACGAGCAGTACTTC

D gene: -
V gene: TRBV27
clone size: many
J gene: TRBJ2-3
CDR3 protein: CASRWGTHTDTQYF
CDR3 DNA: TGTGCCAGCAGATGGGGGACTCACACAGATACGCAGTATTTT

D gene: TRBD1
V gene: TRBV5-6
clone size: -
J gene: TRBJ1-2
CDR3 protein: CASSARTGGIVYGYTF
CDR3 DNA: TGTGCCAGCAGCGCCCGGACAGGGGGGATCGTCTATGGCTACACCTTC

D gene: -
V gene: TRBV7-2
clone size: -
J gene: TRBJ1-4
CDR3 protein: CASSPGRAPNEKLFF
CDR3 DNA: TGTGCCAGCAGCCCTGGACGGGCTCCTAATGAAAAACTGTTTTTT

D gene: TRBD2
V gene: TRBV15
clone size: few
J gene: TRBJ2-7
CDR3 protein: CATSKTSGSYEQYF
CDR3 DNA: TGTGCCACCAGCAAAACTAGCGGGAGTTACGAGCAGTACTTC

D gene: TRBD1
V gene: TRBV12-3/TRBV12-4
clone size: -
J gene: TRBJ1-2
CDR3 protein: CASRSGTGKNYGYTF
CDR3 DNA: TGTGCCAGCAGGTCCGGGACAGGGAAAAACTATGGCTACACCTTC

D gene: -
V gene: TRBV20-1
clone size: -
J gene: TRBJ1-6
CDR3 protein: CSVQGIQDSPLHF
CDR3 DNA: TGCAGTGTTCAGGGTATTCAGGATTCACCCCTCCACTTT

D gene: -
V gene: TRBV7-9
clone size: -
J gene: TRBJ1-5
CDR3 protein: CASNVLGQPQHF
CDR3 DNA: TGTGCCAGCAACGTTCTCGGTCAGCCCCAGCATTTT

D gene: -
V gene: TRBV5-1
clone size: few
J gene: TRBJ1-4
CDR3 protein: CASSPRGTGNEKLFF
CDR3 DNA: TGCGCCAGCAGCCCGCGGGGGACGGGGAATGAAAAACTGTTTTTT

D gene: TRBD2
V gene: TRBV6-2/TRBV6-3
clone size: -
J gene: TRBJ2-1
CDR3 protein: CASPERELHEQFF
CDR3 DNA: TGTGCCAGTCCGGAGCGGGAGTTGCATGAGCAGTTCTTC

D gene: -
V gene: TRBV20-1
clone size: -
J gene: TRBJ2-1
CDR3 protein: CSAQKAQGEDEQFF
CDR3 DNA: TGCAGTGCTCAGAAAGCTCAGGGAGAGGATGAGCAGTTCTTC

D gene: -
V gene: TRBV30
clone size: -
J gene: TRBJ1-5
CDR3 protein: CAWSGGAGFRNQPQHF
CDR3 DNA: TGTGCCTGGAGTGGGGGAGCCGGGTTTCGCAATCAGCCCCAGCATTTT

D gene: TRBD2
V gene: TRBV29-1
clone size: few
J gene: TRBJ2-3
CDR3 protein: CSVAVSSGSTDTQYF
CDR3 DNA: TGCAGCGTTGCCGTTTCTAGCGGGAGCACAGATACGCAGTATTTT